What follows are 29 T cell receptor beta chains derived from one specimen sequenced in a study of T cell responses to AZD1222 COVID-19 vaccine. The data were produced by immunoSEQ multiplex PCR, yet TCRdb's version contains in-frame clones alone and is incomplete. The sample consists of under 150,000 clones, about 90% of them appearing once. Sequenced material: peripheral blood, taken on day 0 of AZD1222 vaccination. The receptors were gathered from an adult in good health.

V gene TRBV7-2 combines with J gene TRBJ1-1; no firm D call. From germline, CDR1 is SGHTA and CDR2 FQGNSA. The V end lost 4 bases, the J end lost 0 bases, and 12 bases lay between the germline ends. The CDR3 spans 15 residues. The CDR3 region is CASSSPQVMNTEAFF. As DNA, the CDR3 is TGTGCCAGCAGCTCCCCTCAGGTCATGAACACTGAAGCTTTCTTT.

DNA of the CDR3: TGTGCCAGCTACCGCGGAGGACTAGACCGTTCCTACGAGCAGTACTTC. Amino acid sequence: CASYRGGLDRSYEQYF. The chain is built from TRBV3-1 (or the pseudogene TRBV3-2) and TRBJ2-7, with TRBD2 identical over 7 bases. CDR1 and CDR2 (germline): LGHDT, YNNKEL (reference sequence). Trimming at V came to 8 bases and at J to 1 base, leaving 14 bases not matched to a gene. This CDR3 is 16 amino acids long.

This clone was seen a few times. The V call is TRBV4-3, the J call TRBJ1-5; 9 bases are shared with TRBD1. The length of the CDR3 is 15 residues. Germline V gene data show CDR1 as LGHNA and CDR2 as YSLEER. Trimming cost V 4 bases and J 5 bases; bases outside gene matches: 6. This CDR3 reads CASSPKTGGDQPQHF. DNA of the CDR3: TGCGCCAGCAGCCCTAAGACAGGGGGTGATCAGCCCCAGCATTTT.

This clone was recorded only once. This sequence joins TRBV28 and TRBJ1-1; D is unclear. Germline-derived CDR1 and CDR2 are MDHEN and SYDVKM. The V gene lost 6 bases and the J gene lost 7 bases, with 12 bases spanning the gap. This CDR3 has 12 amino acids. The CDR3 protein is CASRRLDLEAFF. The CDR3 DNA follows: TGTGCCAGCAGGAGACTCGACCTTGAAGCTTTCTTT.

The CDR3 DNA is TGTGCCAGCAGCCAACAGGGGGCTCAACAGCCCCAGCATTTT. It is translated as CASSQQGAQQPQHF. The rearrangement uses TRBV3-1 (or the pseudogene TRBV3-2) and TRBJ1-5; 8 bases are a match to TRBD1. Germline loops: CDR1 LGHDT, CDR2 YNNKEL (reference sequence). The CDR3 has 14 amino acids. V lost 2 bases to trimming and J lost 7 bases; unmatched junction nucleotides: 4.

V and J are TRBV7-2 and TRBJ1-5, with a tentative D call TRBD1 (6 bases). The germline gives CDR1 SGHTA, CDR2 FQGNSA. This CDR3 contains 16 residues. Deletions cut 1 base from V and 1 base from J, with 11 bases between. The chain's CDR3 is CASSLEGGQSNQPQHF. CDR3 bases: TGTGCCAGCAGCTTAGAAGGTGGACAGAGCAATCAGCCCCAGCATTTT.

The CDR3 DNA reads TGTGCCAGCAGTCAGCGTTCCTTACAAGAGACCCAGTACTTC. This sequence encodes CASSQRSLQETQYF. V is TRBV27 and J is TRBJ2-5; D unclear. The CDR3 loop spans 14 amino acids. The V gene lost 5 bases and the J gene lost 2 bases, with 12 bases spanning the gap. Germline CDR1 is MNHEY and CDR2 is SMNVEV (reference sequence).

CDR3 nucleotides: TGCGCCAGCAGCCAAGGTTCCGGGACAGGGCTCGATGGCTACACCTTC. It codes for CASSQGSGTGLDGYTF. The chain employs TRBV4-1 and TRBJ1-2; 9 bases match TRBD1. This CDR3 comprises 16 residues. CDR1 is MGHRA and CDR2 is YSYEKL in the germline V gene. V lost 1 base and J lost 6; bases outside the gene matches: 9.

The chain has TRBV9 and TRBJ2-7; 7 bases align to TRBD2. The CDR3 extends over 15 amino acids. V was pared by 4 bases and J by 2 bases, with 9 bases of the junction left unmatched. Per germline, CDR1 SGDLS and CDR2 YYNGEE. CDR3 loop: CASSLSAAGPYEQYF. CDR3 sequence (DNA): TGTGCCAGCAGCCTCTCCGCAGCGGGACCCTACGAGCAGTACTTC.

The chain has TRBV7-9 and TRBJ2-7; possible D gene TRBD1, 7 bases. Per the germline V gene, CDR1 is SEHNR and CDR2 is FQNEAQ (reference sequence). The CDR3 covers 14 residues. The V gene lost 4 bases and the J gene lost 4 bases, with 14 bases spanning the gap. CDR3: CASSSLRGRYEQYF. In nucleotides, the CDR3 is TGTGCCAGCAGCTCCCTCAGGGGGAGGTACGAGCAGTACTTC.

The chain has TRBV9 and TRBJ2-3; D remains unclear. CDR3 size: 16 residues. The germline CDR1 and CDR2 sequences are SGDLS and YYNGEE. V was cut by 2 bases and J by 2 bases, with 15 bases left in between. CDR3 DNA sequence: TGTGCCAGCAGCGTCTATGGACGAGAGAACACAGATACGCAGTATTTT. This encodes CASSVYGRENTDTQYF. Full variable domain (outside the CDR3, taken from reference TRBV9 and TRBJ2-3): DSGVTQTPKHLITATGQRVTLRCSPRSGDLSVYWYQQSLDQGLQFLIQYYNGEERAKGNILERFSAQQFPDLHSELNLSSLELGDSALYFCASSVYGRENTDTQYFGPGTRLTVL.

The genes are TRBV29-1 and TRBJ2-5; D tentatively reads TRBD1 or TRBD2 (6 bases each). The CDR3 extends over 12 amino acids. The germline V gene encodes CDR1 SQVTM and CDR2 ANQGSEA. Trimming removed 4 bases at V and 3 bases at J, with 9 bases between. The CDR3: CSVGRGKETQYF. The CDR3 region has the DNA TGCAGCGTTGGGAGGGGGAAAGAGACCCAGTACTTC. The entire variable domain, with the rest obtained from reference TRBV29-1 and TRBJ2-5, is as follows: SAVISQKPSRDICQRGTSLTIQCQVDSQVTMMFWYRQQPGQSLTLIATANQGSEATYESGFVIDKFPISRPNLTFSTLTVSNMSPEDSSIYLCSVGRGKETQYFGPGTRLLVL.

The chain carries TRBV28 and TRBJ1-6; D gene ambiguous. The V gene's germline CDR1 is MDHEN and CDR2 SYDVKM. Trimming removed 3 bases at V and 4 bases at J, with 4 bases between. The CDR3 is 13 residues long. The CDR3 sequence is CASSLQYNSPLHF. Here the CDR3 DNA reads TGTGCCAGCAGTTTGCAGTATAATTCACCCCTCCACTTT. The full variable domain, its missing parts supplied by reference TRBV28 and TRBJ1-6, is DVKVTQSSRYLVKRTGEKVFLECVQDMDHENMFWYRQDPGLGLRLIYFSYDVKMKEKGDIPEGYSVSREKKERFSLILESASTNQTSMYLCASSLQYNSPLHFGNGTRLTVT.

This rearrangement joins TRBV27 to TRBJ2-3; D uncertain. Trimming removed 5 bases from V and 5 bases from J, with 14 bases in between. This CDR3 is built from 14 residues. Germline V lookup: CDR1 MNHEY, CDR2 SMNVEV (reference sequence). For the CDR3, the DNA is TGTGCCAGCAGTCCCTGGGCCACACGAGATACGCAGTATTTT. Its protein is CASSPWATRDTQYF.

This clone was seen just once. V is TRBV25-1 and J is TRBJ1-3, with D perhaps TRBD1 (6 bases). V was trimmed by 5 bases and J by 0 bases, leaving 11 bases between them. The CDR3 is made up of 15 amino acids. Looked up from germline, CDR1 is MGHDK and CDR2 is SYGVNS. This CDR3 is CASSTLGASGNTIYF. CDR3 nucleotide sequence: TGTGCCAGCAGTACCCTGGGGGCCTCTGGAAACACCATATATTTT.

The rearrangement uses TRBV19 and TRBJ2-7; 9 bases line up with TRBD1. Trimming took 4 bases from V and 6 from J; bases not matched to a gene: 10. CDR3 length: 15 residues. Germline CDR1 and CDR2: LNHDA and SQIVND (reference sequence). The CDR3 bases are TGTGCCAGTAGTAAGGCAGGACAGGGGTCCCGCGAGCAGTACTTC. Its protein product is CASSKAGQGSREQYF.

This clone was seen more than once but under ten times. The chain couples TRBV9 to TRBJ1-6, with 7 positions matching TRBD1. J gave up 15 bases and V 4 bases, and 13 bases lay outside the gene matches. The CDR3 runs 14 residues. The V gene's germline CDR1 is SGDLS and CDR2 YYNGEE. This chain's CDR3 is CASSLGTVPSDLHF. The CDR3 region has the DNA TGTGCCAGCAGCTTGGGGACAGTTCCTAGCGACCTCCACTTT. The variable domain in full, completed from reference TRBV9 and TRBJ1-6, reads DSGVTQTPKHLITATGQRVTLRCSPRSGDLSVYWYQQSLDQGLQFLIQYYNGEERAKGNILERFSAQQFPDLHSELNLSSLELGDSALYFCASSLGTVPSDLHFGNGTRLTVT.

The genes are TRBV5-4 and TRBJ1-3; D possibly corresponds to TRBD1 (5 bases). The CDR3 has 14 amino acids. The V gene's germline CDR1 is SGHNT and CDR2 YYREEE (reference sequence). Trimming cost V 0 bases and J 2 bases, with 6 bases left between them. The CDR3 DNA follows: TGTGCCAGCAGCTTGGCAGGGACTGGAAACACCATATATTTT. Translated, it gives CASSLAGTGNTIYF.

The gene calls are TRBV7-2 and TRBJ1-1; no clear D. The CDR3 runs 14 residues. V was trimmed by 4 bases and J by 2 bases, leaving 11 bases between them. Per the germline V gene, CDR1 is SGHTA and CDR2 is FQGNSA. As DNA, the CDR3 is TGTGCCAGCAGCTACCCGACGGAAAACACTGAAGCTTTCTTT. Translation: CASSYPTENTEAFF.

This chain uses TRBV4-3 with TRBJ2-3; D may be TRBD1 (6 bases). The CDR3 consists of 18 residues. V shed 1 base and J shed 4 bases, with 21 bases lying between them. Germline loops: CDR1 LGHNA, CDR2 YSLEER. CDR3 sequence (DNA): TGCGCCAGCAGCCAAGCTAATCGGGCAGGGGCGGATCCAGATACGCAGTATTTT. Its translation: CASSQANRAGADPDTQYF.

A note on this clone: Other DNA sequences of this sample code for an identical CDR3. The rearrangement links TRBV19 to TRBJ2-5, with 14 bases lining up with TRBD2. Trimming at V came to 1 base and at J to 5 bases, leaving 3 bases not matched to a gene. The CDR3 totals 16 residues. The germline V gene encodes CDR1 LNHDA and CDR2 SQIVND (reference sequence). The CDR3 nucleotides are TGTGCCAGTAGTATAGGACTAGCGGGAGGGCAGGAGACCCAGTACTTC. Amino acids: CASSIGLAGGQETQYF.

Written as DNA, the CDR3 is TGCAGTGCGACCCCTCGTGAGACCCAGTACTTC. It is translated as CSATPRETQYF. The gene calls are TRBV20-1 and TRBJ2-5; no clear D gene. The germline gives CDR1 DFQATT, CDR2 SNEGSKA (reference sequence). V was trimmed by 6 bases and J by 5 bases, leaving 10 bases between them. The CDR3 is 11 residues long.

The rearrangement joins TRBV5-4 to TRBJ2-5; D perhaps matches TRBD2 (6 bases). Germline values: CDR1 SGHNT, CDR2 YYREEE (reference sequence). Trimming removed 0 bases from V and 3 bases from J, with 12 bases in between. The CDR3 is 15 residues long. The CDR3 here is CASSLDIREEETQYF. In DNA, the CDR3 is TGTGCCAGCAGCTTGGACATCAGGGAGGAAGAGACCCAGTACTTC. The full variable domain, completed using reference TRBV5-4 and TRBJ2-5, is ETGVTQSPTHLIKTRGQQVTLRCSSQSGHNTVSWYQQALGQGPQFIFQYYREEENGRGNFPPRFSGLQFPNYSSELNVNALELDDSALYLCASSLDIREEETQYFGPGTRLLVL.

The chain carries TRBV18 and TRBJ1-3; D gene unclear. This CDR3 is built from 15 residues. V lost 7 bases and J lost 0, with 13 bases in between. Looked up from germline, CDR1 is KGHSH and CDR2 is LQKENI. The CDR3 reads CASLPRVNSGNTIYF. The CDR3 DNA is TGTGCCAGCTTACCTCGGGTAAACTCTGGAAACACCATATATTTT. The full variable domain, rest sourced from reference TRBV18 and TRBJ1-3, is NAGVMQNPRHLVRRRGQEARLRCSPMKGHSHVYWYRQLPEEGLKFMVYLQKENIIDESGMPKERFSAEFPKEGPSILRIQQVVRGDSAAYFCASLPRVNSGNTIYFGEGSWLTVV.

The chain combines TRBV19 with TRBJ1-2; 8 bases map to TRBD1. The J segment lost 4 bases and the V segment lost 6 bases, leaving 10 bases of the junction unmatched. The CDR3 has 15 amino acids. Germline values: CDR1 LNHDA, CDR2 SQIVND (reference sequence). In DNA form, the CDR3 reads TGTGCCAGTAGCATACTACAGGGGGGACGCTATGGCTACACCTTC. Translating it yields CASSILQGGRYGYTF.

The rearrangement joins TRBV7-3 to TRBJ2-1; D is perhaps TRBD1 (5 bases). The CDR3 loop spans 15 amino acids. CDR1 SGHTA and CDR2 FQGTGA come from the germline V gene. V was clipped by 4 bases and J by 5 bases, with 15 bases between them. The CDR3 loop reads CASSSQSAGHNEQFF. CDR3 coding DNA: TGTGCCAGCAGCTCACAGTCGGCAGGGCACAATGAGCAGTTCTTC.

The chain has TRBV6-5 and TRBJ1-6; no clear D gene. The germline gives CDR1 MNHEY, CDR2 SVGAGI. This CDR3 region has 15 residues. Trimming removed 1 base at V and 0 bases at J, with 4 bases between. This CDR3 reads CASSYFSSYNSPLHF. The CDR3 nucleotides read TGTGCCAGCAGTTACTTTAGCTCCTATAATTCACCCCTCCACTTT.

The genes are TRBV15 and TRBJ1-4, with 8 bases identical to TRBD1. The germline gives CDR1 LNHNV, CDR2 YYDKDF (reference sequence). Trimming at V came to 2 bases and at J to 4 bases, leaving 6 bases not matched to a gene. This CDR3 region has 16 residues. Here the CDR3 reads CATSRWRTGINEKLFF. The DNA for the CDR3 is TGTGCCACCAGCAGATGGCGGACAGGGATTAATGAAAAACTGTTTTTT.

This clone was detected only once. CDR3 sequence reads: CASSSGGTTDTQYF. The CDR3 DNA follows: TGTGCCAGCAGTAGCGGGGGGACCACAGATACGCAGTATTTT. The chain uses TRBV6-5 and TRBJ2-3; 9 bases are a match to TRBD2. Germline V gene data show CDR1 as MNHEY and CDR2 as SVGAGI. CDR3 size: 14 residues. V trimming: 5 bases; J trimming: 2 bases; junction bases outside the gene matches: 2.